The 2 T cell receptor beta chains in this list originate from one sample, sequenced in a study of cytomegalovirus exposure and HLA in healthy donors (dated by TCRdb to 2015 to 2018). The library was made by the immunoSEQ multiplex PCR assay. For the multiplex PCR, a mixture combining 60 forward primers for TCR Vbeta segments and 13 reverse primers for TCR Jbeta segments was used. TCRdb provides this immuneACCESS table in a form limited to in-frame rearrangements. Some clones are lacking; in checked studies, under half of them reflect an unresolved V gene, and why the rest are absent is not known. The sample table contains 200,000 or so clones; only one count was recorded for roughly 80% of them. Of the sample, around 16% is held by the ten largest clones. Sequenced: PBMCs. The receptor source for this set is a man aged 35-49 years in good health and CMV-seronegative.

The chain uses TRBV16 and TRBJ2-7; D is perhaps TRBD2 (6 bases). The CDR3 spans 13 residues. The germline gives CDR1 KGHSY, CDR2 FQNENV. Trimming left V 4 bases short and J 5 bases short, with 12 bases between. CDR3 in amino acids: CASSPNRLDEQYF. CDR3 nucleotides: TGTGCCAGCAGCCCCAACCGACTAGACGAGCAGTACTTC.

This clone was counted between two and nine times. The chain carries TRBV7-2 and TRBJ1-1; D ambiguous. The germline V gene encodes CDR1 SGHTA and CDR2 FQGNSA. Between the trimmed V and J ends, which lost 2 bases and 7 bases, there was a span of 17 bases. The CDR3 consists of 15 residues. In nucleotides, the CDR3 is TGTGCCAGCAGCTTATGGGCCACCGTGACTATTGAAGCTTTCTTT. Protein product: CASSLWATVTIEAFF.